What follows is one TCR beta chain and its context. CDR1 and CDR2 from the germline V gene are GTSNPN and SVGIG (reference sequence). Trimming removed 1 base from V and 9 bases from J, with 16 bases in between. The CDR3 totals 14 residues. Data came from immunoSEQ multiplex PCR; TCRdb stores just in-frame clones and leaves some out. The data contain roughly 1,800,000 clones, approximately 94% of them seen just once; the ten biggest clones take up 0.95% to 1.5%. Positively selected for CCR7, the CD45RO-negative cells used as naive CD8 cells excluded terminally differentiated effector memory CD45RA+ cells. These data originate in a study of shared clonotypes between healthy human individuals.

The sequencing sample was made of naive CD8+ T cells sorted from blood. This TCR was sampled from a man between 18 and 29 years old in good health. This chain joins TRBV30 and TRBJ1-5; D unresolved. The CDR3 DNA follows: TGTGCCTGGAGTGCGGGGTCTGGAGGTCCGCCCCAGCATTTT. This translates into CAWSAGSGGPPQHF.